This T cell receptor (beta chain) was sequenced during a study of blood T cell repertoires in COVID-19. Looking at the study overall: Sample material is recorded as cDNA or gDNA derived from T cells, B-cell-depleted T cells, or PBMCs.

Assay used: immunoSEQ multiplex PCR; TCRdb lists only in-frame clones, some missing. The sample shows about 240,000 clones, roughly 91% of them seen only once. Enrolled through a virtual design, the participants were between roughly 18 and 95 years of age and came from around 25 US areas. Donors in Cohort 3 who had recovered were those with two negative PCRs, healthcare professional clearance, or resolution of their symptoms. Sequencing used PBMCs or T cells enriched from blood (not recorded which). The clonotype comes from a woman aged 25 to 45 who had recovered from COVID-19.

CDR3 loop: CASLPDREYTQPQHF. In nucleotides, the CDR3 is TGTGCCAGTTTACCGGACAGGGAATACACTCAGCCCCAGCATTTT. The V gene is TRBV18, the J gene TRBJ1-5, with 8 bases fitting TRBD1. The CDR3 is 15 amino acids. Unmatched junction bases numbered 13, after V lost 9 bases and J lost 6 bases. CDR1 and CDR2 (germline): KGHSH, LQKENI.